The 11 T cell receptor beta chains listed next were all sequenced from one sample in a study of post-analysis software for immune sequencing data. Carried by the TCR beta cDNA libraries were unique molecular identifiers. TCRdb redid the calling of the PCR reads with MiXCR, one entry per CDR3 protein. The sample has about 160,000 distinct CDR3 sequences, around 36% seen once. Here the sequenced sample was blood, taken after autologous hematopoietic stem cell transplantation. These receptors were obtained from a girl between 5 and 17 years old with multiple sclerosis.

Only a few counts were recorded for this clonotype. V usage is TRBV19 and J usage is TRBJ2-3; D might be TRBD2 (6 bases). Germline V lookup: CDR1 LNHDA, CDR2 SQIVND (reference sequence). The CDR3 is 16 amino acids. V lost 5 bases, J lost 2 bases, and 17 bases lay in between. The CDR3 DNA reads TGTGCCAGTAGTTTCGGAGGGATGAAAGCCACAGATACGCAGTATTTT. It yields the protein CASSFGGMKATDTQYF.

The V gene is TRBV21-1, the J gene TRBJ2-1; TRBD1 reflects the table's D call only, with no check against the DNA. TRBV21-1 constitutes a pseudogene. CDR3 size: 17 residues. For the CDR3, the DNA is TGTGCCAGCACGGGGTATGGCGGGACCCTATCCTACAATGAGCAGTTCTTC. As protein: CASTGYGGTLSYNEQFF.

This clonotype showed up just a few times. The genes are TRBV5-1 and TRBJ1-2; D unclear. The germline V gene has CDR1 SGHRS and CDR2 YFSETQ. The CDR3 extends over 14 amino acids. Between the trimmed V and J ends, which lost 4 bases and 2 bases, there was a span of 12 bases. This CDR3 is CASSPIGRNYGYTF. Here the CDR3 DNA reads TGCGCCAGCAGCCCCATCGGGAGGAACTATGGCTACACCTTC.

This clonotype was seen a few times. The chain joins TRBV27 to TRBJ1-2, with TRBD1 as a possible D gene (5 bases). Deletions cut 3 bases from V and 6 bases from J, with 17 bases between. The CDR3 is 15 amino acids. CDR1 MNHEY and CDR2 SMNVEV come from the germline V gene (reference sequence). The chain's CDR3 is CASSLGGDPFNGYTF. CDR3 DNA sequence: TGTGCCAGCAGTTTGGGTGGGGACCCTTTCAATGGCTACACCTTC.

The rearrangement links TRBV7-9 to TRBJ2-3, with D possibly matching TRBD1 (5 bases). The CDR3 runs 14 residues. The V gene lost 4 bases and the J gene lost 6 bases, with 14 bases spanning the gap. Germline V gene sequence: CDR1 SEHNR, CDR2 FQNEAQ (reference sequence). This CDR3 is CASSYLRDRDTQYF. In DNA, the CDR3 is TGTGCCAGCAGCTATCTCAGGGATCGGGATACGCAGTATTTT.

The CDR3 DNA reads TGTGCCAGCAGCTGGGACAGTTCAGACAATGAGCAGTTCTTC. Its translation: CASSWDSSDNEQFF. The chain links TRBV7-9 to TRBJ2-1; TRBD1 agrees at 7 bases. Germline-derived CDR1 and CDR2 are SEHNR and FQNEAQ (reference sequence). The CDR3 runs to 14 residues. The ends lost 4 bases at V and 5 bases at J; junction bases unmatched: 5.

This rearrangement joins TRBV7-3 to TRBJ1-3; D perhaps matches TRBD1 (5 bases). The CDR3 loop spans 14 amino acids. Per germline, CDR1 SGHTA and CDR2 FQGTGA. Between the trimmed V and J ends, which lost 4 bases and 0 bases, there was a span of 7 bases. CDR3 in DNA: TGTGCCAGCAGCTCGGGGGTCTCTGGAAACACCATATATTTT. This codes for CASSSGVSGNTIYF.

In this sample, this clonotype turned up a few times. CDR3 loop: CASSPTLAGGPADTQYF. CDR3 nucleotide sequence: TGTGCCAGCAGTCCGACACTAGCGGGAGGGCCGGCAGATACGCAGTATTTT. J is TRBJ2-3 and V is TRBV12-3 or TRBV12-4, with 13 bases matching TRBD2. The J segment lost 4 bases and the V segment lost 5 bases, leaving 9 bases of the junction unmatched. This CDR3 has 17 residues.

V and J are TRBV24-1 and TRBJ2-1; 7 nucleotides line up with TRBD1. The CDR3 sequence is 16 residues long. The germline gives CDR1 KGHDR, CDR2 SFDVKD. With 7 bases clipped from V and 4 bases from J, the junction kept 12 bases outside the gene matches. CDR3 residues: CATRGSGTEDYNEQFF. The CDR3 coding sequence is TGTGCCACCAGAGGTTCCGGGACAGAGGATTACAATGAGCAGTTCTTC.

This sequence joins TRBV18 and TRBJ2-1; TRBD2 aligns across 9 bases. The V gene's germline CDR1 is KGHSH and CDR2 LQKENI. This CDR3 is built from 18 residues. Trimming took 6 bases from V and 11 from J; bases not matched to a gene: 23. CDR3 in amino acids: CASSSRTLAGSIHGKQFF. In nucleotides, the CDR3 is TGTGCCAGCTCCTCAAGGACCCTAGCGGGGAGCATACATGGTAAGCAGTTCTTC.

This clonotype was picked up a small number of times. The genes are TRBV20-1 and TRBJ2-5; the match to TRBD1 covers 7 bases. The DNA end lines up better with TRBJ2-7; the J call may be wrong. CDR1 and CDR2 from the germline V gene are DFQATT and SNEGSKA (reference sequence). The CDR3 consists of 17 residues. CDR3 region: CSAGSGTARAWSYEQYF. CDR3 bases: TGCAGTGCTGGGTCAGGGACAGCCAGGGCGTGGAGCTACGAGCAGTACTTC.